One sample yielded the 3 T cell receptor beta chains listed below, sequenced in a study of post-analysis software for immune sequencing data. The study's findings and limits: Comparison of patients with controls showed five TRBV segments more frequent in patients, TRBV5-6, TRBV5-1 and TRBV20-1 among them.

Their antigens remain unidentified. Every TCR beta cDNA library bore unique molecular identifiers. TCRdb independently ran MiXCR on the PCR reads; one entry per CDR3 protein. The table includes approximately 250,000 distinct CDR3 sequences, 36% detected once. The sample was blood. The receptors were gathered from a girl between 5 and 17 years old with multiple sclerosis.

This sequence joins TRBV12-3 or TRBV12-4 and TRBJ2-3, with unresolved D. Trimming left V 6 bases short and J 11 bases short, with 21 bases between. The CDR3 loop spans 14 amino acids. CDR3 amino acids: CASSRRVTPDVQYF. CDR3 DNA sequence: TGTGCCAGCAGCCGGAGAGTGACGCCAGATGTGCAGTATTTT.

The chain recombines TRBV2 with TRBJ2-5, with TRBD1 as a possible D gene (6 bases). CDR1 SNHLY and CDR2 FYNNEI come from the germline V gene. The CDR3 length is 13 residues. V lost 4 bases and J lost 2, with 8 bases in between. The CDR3 reads CASSGQEQETQYF. In nucleotides, the CDR3 is TGTGCCAGCAGTGGACAGGAACAAGAGACCCAGTACTTC.

V and J are TRBV11-3 and TRBJ2-2, with D possibly matching TRBD1 (6 bases). V was cut by 6 bases and J by 3 bases, with 11 bases left in between. Germline values: CDR1 SGHNT, CDR2 YENEEA. The CDR3 is made up of 14 amino acids. CDR3 DNA: TGTGCCAGCAGACCCGGGACACACACCGGGGAGCTGTTTTTT. Translated: CASRPGTHTGELFF.